Listed here are 7 T cell receptor beta chains from one sample, sequenced in a study of T-cell memory formation after mild COVID-19. TCRdb reanalysed the 5' RACE reads using MiXCR and keeps one entry per CDR3 protein. Of under 300,000 distinct CDR3 sequences in the sample, more than 15% were seen once. The material sequenced was PBMCs or a T cell subset sorted from them (not recorded which). These receptors originate from a man between 18 and 35 years old who had mild COVID-19 (a few samples of this study predate the infection). Cell type and time point are not known.

This clonotype has just a few counts. In DNA form, the CDR3 reads TGCGCCAGCAGCCAAGGCTCTGGGGTCCGAGAGACCCAGTACTTC. Translating it yields CASSQGSGVRETQYF. V gene TRBV4-3 combines with J gene TRBJ2-5, with D hard to call. The V gene's germline CDR1 is LGHNA and CDR2 YSLEER. The CDR3 totals 15 residues. V was pared by 1 base and J by 4 bases, with 13 bases between.

The chain couples TRBV19 to TRBJ2-1, with 7 nucleotides matching TRBD1. The V segment lost 4 bases and the J segment 8 bases; nucleotides outside the gene matches: 2. The CDR3 is made up of 12 amino acids. Germline CDR1 reads LNHDA; CDR2 reads SQIVND (reference sequence). The CDR3 loop is CASSKGAHEQFF. CDR3 DNA: TGTGCCAGTAGTAAGGGGGCGCATGAGCAGTTCTTC.

This clonotype was picked up a small number of times. This chain connects TRBV7-9 to TRBJ2-7; TRBD2 matches at 7 bases. Germline CDR1 and CDR2: SEHNR and FQNEAQ (reference sequence). The CDR3 extends over 15 amino acids. After removal of 3 bases from V and 3 bases from J, the junction contained 8 bases not matched to a gene. Written as DNA, the CDR3 is TGTGCCAGCAGCTTCGGTCAAGCGGGAAACTACGAGCAGTACTTC. As protein: CASSFGQAGNYEQYF.

This chain links TRBV12-5 with TRBJ2-5; perhaps TRBD1 as D (6 bases). Germline-derived CDR1 and CDR2 are LGHNT and FRNRAP. Trimming shortened V by 6 bases and J by 5 bases, and 10 bases separated the two germline ends. The length of the CDR3 is 12 residues. CDR3 nucleotides: TGTGCTAGTGGGGATGACAGGGAGACCCAGTACTTC. Translation: CASGDDRETQYF.

This clonotype appeared a few times. The rearrangement links TRBV5-8 to TRBJ1-2, with D possibly matching TRBD1 (5 bases). The V end was cut by 4 bases, the J end by 0 bases, with 13 bases between. CDR3 length: 15 amino acids. Germline V gene lookup returns CDR1 SGHTS and CDR2 YDEGEE. CDR3 sequence reads: CASSQWDGANYGYTF. CDR3 sequence (DNA): TGTGCCAGCAGCCAGTGGGACGGAGCTAACTATGGCTACACCTTC.

V is TRBV3-1 and J is TRBJ2-7; D tentatively reads TRBD1 or TRBD2 (5 bases each). The CDR3 runs to 18 residues. Trimming cost V 0 bases and J 3 bases, with 21 bases left between them. Germline V lookup: CDR1 LGHDT, CDR2 YNNKEL (reference sequence). CDR3 loop: CASSQDWSGAQQNYEQYV. The CDR3 DNA reads TGTGCCAGCAGCCAAGATTGGTCCGGGGCGCAACAAAACTACGAGCAGTACGTC.

This clonotype was seen more than once but under ten times. V is TRBV28 and J is TRBJ1-1, with 7 bases matching TRBD1. There are 13 residues in the CDR3. J gave up 5 bases and V 5 bases, and 5 bases lay outside the gene matches. Germline V gene sequence: CDR1 MDHEN, CDR2 SYDVKM. CDR3 sequence: CASSPSTGTEAFF. CDR3 sequence (DNA): TGTGCCAGCAGTCCCTCGACAGGGACTGAAGCTTTCTTT. The full variable domain, with the rest looked up from reference TRBV28 and TRBJ1-1, is DVKVTQSSRYLVKRTGEKVFLECVQDMDHENMFWYRQDPGLGLRLIYFSYDVKMKEKGDIPEGYSVSREKKERFSLILESASTNQTSMYLCASSPSTGTEAFFGQGTRLTVV.